These 21 T cell receptor beta chains came from one sample sequenced in a study of graft-versus-host responses after intestinal transplantation. Profiled with immunoSEQ multiplex PCR; TCRdb holds only in-frame clones, not every one. Of around 100,000 clones detected, 90% to 95% appear once; the ten largest clones hold around 1.2%. These receptors have no identified antigens. Source: unstimulated CD8+ T cells sorted from spleen or lymph node cells, taken before transplant. Receptor source: a human donor who was the organ donor for an intestinal transplant.

The chain has TRBV4-1 and TRBJ1-2; TRBD1 might be the D (5 bases). CDR1 is MGHRA and CDR2 is YSYEKL in the germline V gene. Trimming cost V 2 bases and J 5 bases, with 21 bases left between them. The CDR3 runs 17 residues. The CDR3 DNA is TGCGCCAGCAGCCAAACAAGCTTTGCGGGGGGTGGTTATGGCTACACCTTC. Amino acid sequence: CASSQTSFAGGGYGYTF.

This clone has more than one count but fewer than ten. The chain uses TRBV4-1 and TRBJ1-1, with D unresolved. V was pared by 1 base and J by 1 base, with 4 bases between. Germline CDR1 and CDR2: MGHRA and YSYEKL. CDR3 length equals 13 residues. The CDR3 sequence: CASSQGGNTEAFF. The DNA of the CDR3 is TGCGCCAGCAGCCAAGGGGGGAACACTGAAGCTTTCTTT.

This chain links TRBV28 with TRBJ1-4, with TRBD1 matching 7 bases. V trimming: 2 bases; J trimming: 3 bases; junction bases outside the gene matches: 0. Per germline, CDR1 MDHEN and CDR2 SYDVKM. The CDR3 has 14 amino acids. CDR3 protein: CASSLQGANEKLFF. The DNA for the CDR3 is TGTGCCAGCAGTTTACAGGGGGCTAATGAAAAACTGTTTTTT. Combining the CDR3 with reference TRBV28 and TRBJ1-4 gives the whole variable domain DVKVTQSSRYLVKRTGEKVFLECVQDMDHENMFWYRQDPGLGLRLIYFSYDVKMKEKGDIPEGYSVSREKKERFSLILESASTNQTSMYLCASSLQGANEKLFFGSGTQLSVL.

The chain links TRBV27 to TRBJ2-1; D is uncertain. The CDR3 consists of 13 residues. The ends were cut back, 3 bases at V and 1 base at J, with 4 bases in the middle. Germline CDR1 reads MNHEY; CDR2 reads SMNVEV (reference sequence). The CDR3 DNA reads as TGTGCCAGCAGTTTGGATTCCTACAATGAGCAGTTCTTC. It codes for CASSLDSYNEQFF.

This chain connects TRBV30 to TRBJ2-7; 8 bases are shared with TRBD2. Germline V gene data show CDR1 as GTSNPN and CDR2 as SVGIG (reference sequence). There are 15 residues in the CDR3. The junction had 14 bases not matched to a gene; V was cut back by 4 bases and J by 6 bases. The CDR3 spells CAWMGTNGRAGEQYF. The DNA of the CDR3 is TGTGCCTGGATGGGAACGAACGGGAGGGCCGGCGAGCAGTACTTC.

This sequence joins TRBV13 and TRBJ2-1; weak D call: TRBD1 (5 bases). CDR3 size: 15 residues. Germline CDR1 reads PRHDT; CDR2 reads FYEKMQ (reference sequence). V lost 2 bases, J lost 5 bases, and 13 bases lay in between. The CDR3 nucleotides are TGTGCCAGCAGCTTAAGGGGTGGGTTCGACAATGAGCAGTTCTTC. Amino acids: CASSLRGGFDNEQFF.

The rearrangement uses TRBV2 and TRBJ1-2; TRBD1 agrees at 10 bases. The CDR3 extends over 16 amino acids. V lost 3 bases and J lost 7; bases outside the gene matches: 11. Germline CDR1 and CDR2: SNHLY and FYNNEI. CDR3 DNA sequence: TGTGCCAGCAGTGAGGTTACCGGGACAGGGGTACCTGGCTACACCTTC. Protein sequence: CASSEVTGTGVPGYTF.

The genes are TRBV6-7 and TRBJ2-1; 7 bases match TRBD2. TRBV6-7 falls under the ORF class, with uncertain function. V lost 2 bases and J lost 6; bases outside the gene matches: 10. CDR3 length equals 16 residues. As DNA, the CDR3 is TGTGCCAGCAGTTACATTTTTCCGGGACTACTCAATGAGCAGTTCTTC. It yields the protein CASSYIFPGLLNEQFF.

CDR3 nucleotides: TGTGCCAGCAGTCCTCGTACTAGCGGGAGGCCAGATACGCAGTATTTT. Encoded protein: CASSPRTSGRPDTQYF. The rearrangement uses TRBV27 and TRBJ2-3; 12 nucleotides align to TRBD2. The CDR3 has 16 amino acids. V was clipped by 5 bases and J by 4 bases; unmatched bases: 7. Germline V CDR1 and CDR2: MNHEY, SMNVEV (reference sequence).

CDR3 nucleotide sequence: TGTGCCAGCAGCTTGGTTGGAGCCTTTATTAACTATGGCTACACCTTC. Amino acid sequence: CASSLVGAFINYGYTF. This chain links TRBV5-4 with TRBJ1-2, with no clear D. V was pared by 0 bases and J by 1 base, with 13 bases between. CDR3 length: 16 residues. Germline CDR1 SGHNT, CDR2 YYREEE (reference sequence).

The CDR3 loop is CASSLAGNNEQFF. Written as DNA, the CDR3 is TGTGCCAGCAGCTTAGCGGGAAACAATGAGCAGTTCTTC. V usage is TRBV13 and J usage is TRBJ2-1, with D possibly matching TRBD2 (5 bases). The CDR3 has 13 residues. Germline CDR1 PRHDT, CDR2 FYEKMQ (reference sequence). V lost 1 base to trimming and J lost 5 bases, with 6 bases between them.

This chain links TRBV9 with TRBJ2-7; 7 bases agree with TRBD2. Germline-derived CDR1 and CDR2 are SGDLS and YYNGEE. There are 16 residues in the CDR3. Trimming at V came to 4 bases and at J to 0 bases, leaving 10 bases not matched to a gene. In DNA form, the CDR3 reads TGTGCCAGCAGCCTCCGGGGAGGGGAGTACTCCTACGAGCAGTACTTC. Encoded protein: CASSLRGGEYSYEQYF.

This chain links TRBV27 with TRBJ1-2, with D possibly matching TRBD1 (5 bases). Germline CDR1 is MNHEY and CDR2 is SMNVEV (reference sequence). V was clipped by 5 bases and J by 4 bases, with 20 bases between them. This CDR3 is built from 16 residues. CDR3 amino acids: CASSPTPGALGYGYTF. Written as DNA, the CDR3 is TGTGCCAGCAGTCCCACCCCCGGGGCGCTGGGCTATGGCTACACCTTC.

This clone has just one count. This chain joins TRBV19 and TRBJ2-7; the D call may be TRBD1 or TRBD2 (5 bases each). V was clipped by 3 bases and J by 0 bases, with 12 bases between them. Germline CDR1 reads LNHDA; CDR2 reads SQIVND (reference sequence). CDR3 length: 15 residues. Here the CDR3 reads CASSIAAGSSYEQYF. CDR3 nucleotide sequence: TGTGCCAGTAGTATTGCGGCAGGGAGCTCCTACGAGCAGTACTTC.

The chain combines TRBV5-6 with TRBJ1-5; D is uncertain. The CDR3 length is 14 residues. Trimming pared 4 bases from V and 2 bases from J, leaving 10 bases between. Germline assignment: CDR1 SGHDT and CDR2 YYEEEE. The CDR3 sequence is CASSRGRGNQPQHF. The CDR3 DNA reads as TGTGCCAGCAGCCGAGGGAGGGGCAATCAGCCCCAGCATTTT.

CDR3 loop: CASSWTSGNTGELFF. As DNA, the CDR3 is TGTGCCAGCAGTTGGACTAGCGGGAACACCGGGGAGCTGTTTTTT. The chain has TRBV6-5 and TRBJ2-2; TRBD2 agrees at 10 bases. Germline CDR1 MNHEY, CDR2 SVGAGI. CDR3 size: 15 residues. The V and J ends lost 4 bases and 1 base, in that order; junction bases with no gene match: 0.

This clone was counted a single time. J is TRBJ2-1 and V is TRBV5-6, with 10 positions matching TRBD2. The CDR3 extends over 15 amino acids. Germline CDR1 is SGHDT and CDR2 is YYEEEE. J gave up 4 bases and V 2 bases, and 3 bases lay outside the gene matches. CDR3 protein: CASSFPAGGYNEQFF. DNA of the CDR3: TGTGCCAGCAGCTTCCCAGCGGGAGGGTACAATGAGCAGTTCTTC. Looking up the rest from reference TRBV5-6 and TRBJ2-1 gives the full variable domain: DAGVTQSPTHLIKTRGQQVTLRCSPKSGHDTVSWYQQALGQGPQFIFQYYEEEERQRGNFPDRFSGHQFPNYSSELNVNALLLGDSALYLCASSFPAGGYNEQFFGPGTRLTVL.

The V call is TRBV9, the J call TRBJ1-2, with 9 nucleotides matching TRBD1. Per the germline V gene, CDR1 is SGDLS and CDR2 is YYNGEE. The CDR3 sequence is 13 residues long. V trimming: 2 bases; J trimming: 8 bases; junction bases outside the gene matches: 4. CDR3 protein: CASSVGQGWGYTF. Written as DNA, the CDR3 is TGTGCCAGCAGCGTGGGACAGGGTTGGGGCTACACCTTC.

The rearrangement links TRBV4-2 to TRBJ2-7, with D unresolved. Trimming took 1 base from V and 1 from J, leaving 8 bases between them. Germline values: CDR1 LGHNA, CDR2 YNFKEQ. There are 14 residues in the CDR3. The CDR3 sequence: CASSQVPQSYEQYF. CDR3 coding DNA: TGTGCCAGCAGCCAAGTCCCGCAGTCCTACGAGCAGTACTTC.

J is TRBJ2-7 and V is TRBV7-8; D is possibly TRBD2 (5 bases). Germline-derived CDR1 and CDR2 are SGHVS and FQNEAQ. Deletions cut 1 base from V and 6 bases from J, with 16 bases between. This CDR3 has 15 amino acids. CDR3 DNA sequence: TGTGCCAGCAGCTTAGTCAGCCTAGCAGACTCCGAGCAGTACTTC. Translation gives CASSLVSLADSEQYF.

The chain combines TRBV5-5 with TRBJ2-5; possibly TRBD1 for D (6 bases). The J call may be faulty, since TRBJ2-7 better matches the DNA end. CDR1 SGHKS and CDR2 YYEKEE come from the germline V gene (reference sequence). The CDR3 has 12 residues. In DNA, the CDR3 is TGTGCCAGCAGCTTGACAGGGTACGAGCAGTACTTC. It encodes CASSLTGYEQYF.